One and the same sample provided the 25 T cell receptor beta chains below, sequenced in a study of PD-1 blockade in classical Hodgkin lymphoma (dated by TCRdb to between 2020 and 2021). The library was made by the immunoSEQ multiplex PCR assay. What TCRdb holds here is the immuneACCESS table cut down to in-frame rearrangements. Part of the clones is not present; checked against another copy, under half of the missing clones reflect an unresolved V gene, and the others are unexplained. For this sample there are some 20,000 clones; over 75% appear just once. The ten top clones hold around 22% of the sample. Per the publication, the time point label means: cycle 4 day 1 (C4D1), after more than five weeks of nivolumab. All trial patients had relapsed after autologous stem cell transplantation, with cohorts A, B and C differing in prior brentuximab vedotin exposure. The sequenced sample was peripheral blood mononuclear cells (PBMCs), obtained before the fourth cycle of nivolumab. These receptors originate from a human donor with classical Hodgkin lymphoma.

The rearrangement links TRBV18 to TRBJ1-6; D is perhaps TRBD1 (6 bases). CDR1 and CDR2 from the germline V gene are KGHSH and LQKENI. CDR3 length: 15 residues. The V and J ends lost 0 bases and 9 bases respectively, with 12 bases between them. Written as DNA, the CDR3 is TGTGCCAGCTCACCACCGGGGGGGGCTGGTTCACCCCTCCACTTT. Translation gives CASSPPGGAGSPLHF.

The V call is TRBV15, the J call TRBJ2-5, with D perhaps TRBD1 (5 bases). CDR3 length: 16 amino acids. Germline V gene lookup returns CDR1 LNHNV and CDR2 YYDKDF (reference sequence). V lost 1 base to trimming and J lost 5 bases, with 17 bases between them. For the CDR3, the DNA is TGTGCCACCAGCAGAGTACTGGGGCAGGGTGGGGAGACCCAGTACTTC. This gives the protein CATSRVLGQGGETQYF.

The chain combines TRBV5-1 with TRBJ1-2; 7 positions match TRBD1. Germline CDR1 and CDR2: SGHRS and YFSETQ. There are 15 residues in the CDR3. V gave up 5 bases and J gave up 4 bases; unmatched junction bases: 11. The CDR3 is CASRRDSLFLYGYTF. DNA for the CDR3: TGCGCCAGCAGACGGGACAGCCTTTTCCTCTATGGCTACACCTTC.

The V call is TRBV5-1, the J call TRBJ2-3; TRBD2 is a possible D gene (5 bases). Trimming cost V 5 bases and J 4 bases, with 20 bases left between them. Germline V gene sequence: CDR1 SGHRS, CDR2 YFSETQ. The CDR3 has 16 amino acids. The CDR3 region has the DNA TGCGCCAGCAGAGTGCGGGCCATAACCGGGGCAGATACGCAGTATTTT. It codes for CASRVRAITGADTQYF.

V gene TRBV29-1 combines with J gene TRBJ2-3; 9 nucleotides match TRBD2. The CDR3 contains 13 residues. Germline CDR1 reads SQVTM; CDR2 reads ANQGSEA. The V and J ends lost 6 bases and 3 bases, in that order; junction bases with no gene match: 4. This CDR3 reads CSVVAGVTDTQYF. The CDR3 DNA follows: TGCAGCGTAGTAGCGGGAGTAACAGATACGCAGTATTTT.

The chain has TRBV6-5 and TRBJ2-4; no firm D call. CDR1 and CDR2 (germline): MNHEY, SVGAGI. The CDR3 length is 13 residues. Trimming removed 7 bases at V and 1 base at J, with 8 bases between. CDR3 DNA sequence: TGTGCCAGCATCCCTCGGGCCAAAAACATTCAGTACTTC. Amino acid sequence: CASIPRAKNIQYF.

The V and J genes are TRBV7-2 and TRBJ1-2; 9 positions match TRBD1. CDR3 size: 15 residues. Germline values: CDR1 SGHTA, CDR2 FQGNSA. The trim removed 1 base at V and 6 bases at J, leaving 6 bases unmatched. CDR3 in DNA: TGTGCCAGCAGCTTAGTTCAATGGGACAGGGATGGCTACACCTTC. This codes for CASSLVQWDRDGYTF.

CDR3 nucleotides: TGTGCCAGCAGTTACGGACAGGGGAACACTGAAGCTTTCTTT. Its protein product is CASSYGQGNTEAFF. This chain connects TRBV6-5 to TRBJ1-1, with 8 bases identical to TRBD1. The germline V gene has CDR1 MNHEY and CDR2 SVGAGI. This CDR3 has 14 amino acids. The trim removed 2 bases at V and 1 base at J, leaving 0 bases unmatched.

This sequence joins TRBV6-1 and TRBJ2-7, with D tentatively TRBD1 (6 bases). V was trimmed by 2 bases and J by 7 bases, leaving 15 bases between them. This CDR3 is built from 14 residues. Germline lookup yields CDR1 MNHNS and CDR2 SASEGT. The CDR3 nucleotides are TGTGCCAGCAGTGAAACGCAGGGGTTGAGGGAGCAGTACGTC. It encodes CASSETQGLREQYV.

This chain joins TRBV5-8 and TRBJ1-5; D gene ambiguous. The germline CDR1 and CDR2 sequences are SGHTS and YDEGEE. The ends were cut back, 0 bases at V and 7 bases at J, with 17 bases in the middle. CDR3 length equals 16 residues. The CDR3 coding sequence is TGTGCCAGCAGCTTGGAGGTCGGACCCTTGGGGCAGCCCCAGCATTTT. It codes for CASSLEVGPLGQPQHF.

This chain connects TRBV6-4 to TRBJ1-2, with TRBD1 matching 9 bases. The germline CDR1 and CDR2 sequences are MRHNA and SNTAGT. The V and J ends lost 4 bases and 9 bases, in that order; junction bases with no gene match: 12. There are 15 residues in the CDR3. The CDR3 DNA reads TGTGCCAGCAGTGCATTAGACAGGGGGATAGGAAGCTACACCTTC. Its translation: CASSALDRGIGSYTF.

The chain links TRBV2 to TRBJ2-3; 7 nucleotides agree with TRBD2. The CDR3 has 15 residues. CDR1 SNHLY and CDR2 FYNNEI come from the germline V gene. J lost 5 bases, V lost 6 bases, and 11 bases had no gene match. CDR3 sequence (DNA): TGTGCCAGCAGGGACTGGCGGGAGAAGGGAGATACGCAGTATTTT. Amino acids: CASRDWREKGDTQYF.

This clone was seen more than once but under ten times. V gene TRBV30 combines with J gene TRBJ1-1; no reliable D call. V was trimmed by 3 bases and J by 0 bases, leaving 2 bases between them. In germline, CDR1 is GTSNPN, CDR2 SVGIG (reference sequence). This CDR3 is built from 11 residues. The CDR3: CAWRVNTEAFF. CDR3 in DNA: TGTGCCTGGAGAGTGAACACTGAAGCTTTCTTT.

The rearrangement links TRBV10-2 to TRBJ2-1; the D gene is possibly TRBD2 (9 bases). V lost 2 bases to trimming and J lost 5 bases, with 22 bases between them. This CDR3 has 18 amino acids. Germline CDR1 WSHSY, CDR2 SAAADI. CDR3 in amino acids: CASSEKQGGLAGNNEQFF. The CDR3 DNA follows: TGCGCCAGCAGTGAGAAACAGGGGGGACTAGCAGGTAACAATGAGCAGTTCTTC.

The CDR3 nucleotides read TGTGCCAGCAGCGGATGGACAGGGAAAGGGACCCAGTACTTC. Translation: CASSGWTGKGTQYF. V usage is TRBV13 and J usage is TRBJ2-5, with 8 bases matching TRBD1. This CDR3 contains 14 residues. V was pared by 5 bases and J by 7 bases, with 9 bases of the junction left unmatched. Germline-derived CDR1 and CDR2 are PRHDT and FYEKMQ (reference sequence).

The chain couples TRBV5-1 to TRBJ1-2, with D maybe TRBD1 (6 bases). Germline CDR1 reads SGHRS; CDR2 reads YFSETQ. Deletions cut 2 bases from V and 9 bases from J, with 14 bases between. The CDR3 totals 13 residues. The CDR3 is CASSFDTTGSYTF. The CDR3 DNA sequence: TGCGCCAGCAGCTTCGATACCACAGGGAGCTACACCTTC.

This clone was counted between two and nine times. The chain joins TRBV6-6 to TRBJ1-5, with D possibly being TRBD1 (5 bases). This CDR3 is built from 14 residues. V shed 7 bases and J shed 6 bases, with 16 bases lying between them. The germline V gene has CDR1 MNHNY and CDR2 SVGAGI (reference sequence). The CDR3 DNA follows: TGTGCCAGCACCGGTGGCTTTGGGGGTCAGCCCCAGCATTTT. It specifies CASTGGFGGQPQHF.

V usage is TRBV11-2 and J usage is TRBJ2-2; D is unresolved. Trimming cost V 1 base and J 8 bases, with 8 bases left between them. Germline CDR1 SGHAT, CDR2 FQNNGV. CDR3 length: 13 residues. The CDR3 loop reads CASSLVVRGELFF. CDR3 DNA: TGTGCCAGCAGCTTAGTAGTAAGGGGGGAGCTGTTTTTT.

Details on this clone: The junction departs from the called germline gene at one end, perhaps through a read error. The chain carries TRBV7-7 and TRBJ2-5; the match to TRBD1 covers 9 bases. There are 14 residues in the CDR3. In germline, CDR1 is SSHAT, CDR2 FNYEAQ (reference sequence). The CDR3 region is CASSLGTGTGTQYF. In DNA form, the CDR3 reads TGTGCTAGCAGCTTGGGGACAGGGACGGGGACCCAGTACTTC.

The rearrangement joins TRBV25-1 to TRBJ2-1, with D possibly matching TRBD1 (6 bases). The CDR3 totals 12 residues. Germline V lookup: CDR1 MGHDK, CDR2 SYGVNS. V lost 4 bases, J lost 13 bases, and 14 bases lay in between. In nucleotides, the CDR3 is TGTGCCAGCAGTGGGGGGCCTGGGGGACAGTTCTTC. The encoded protein is CASSGGPGGQFF.

This sequence joins TRBV21-1 and TRBJ2-2; the table's D call of TRBD1 was not tested on the DNA. TRBV21-1 is a pseudogene segment. This CDR3 region has 16 residues. DNA for the CDR3: TGTGCCAGCAGCAAAGACCCAGGGGGCCCCACCGGGGAGCTGTTTTTT. Its protein is CASSKDPGGPTGELFF.

V gene TRBV19 combines with J gene TRBJ2-2, with 15 bases identical to TRBD2. CDR3 length: 19 amino acids. CDR1 and CDR2 (germline): LNHDA, SQIVND (reference sequence). With V trimmed by 6 bases and J by 2 bases, 10 bases remained unmatched. CDR3 sequence reads: CASRRKGLAGGPNTGELFF. In DNA, the CDR3 is TGTGCCAGTAGACGGAAAGGACTAGCGGGAGGGCCCAACACCGGGGAGCTGTTTTTT.

This clone is a singleton in its sample. The J gene is TRBJ2-4, the V gene TRBV4-3, with D tentatively TRBD1 (5 bases). The germline V gene encodes CDR1 LGHNA and CDR2 YSLEER. The CDR3 runs 16 residues. V lost 0 bases and J lost 3, with 12 bases in between. CDR3 sequence reads: CASSQDSQRGKNIQYF. CDR3 sequence (DNA): TGCGCCAGCAGCCAAGACTCGCAAAGGGGCAAAAACATTCAGTACTTC.

The V gene is TRBV9, the J gene TRBJ2-3; D gene uncertain. Germline assignment: CDR1 SGDLS and CDR2 YYNGEE. The germline V and J ends were trimmed by 0 bases and 2 bases, with 4 bases remaining between them. The CDR3 extends over 13 amino acids. The CDR3 sequence: CASSVATTDTQYF. CDR3 nucleotides: TGTGCCAGCAGCGTAGCAACCACAGATACGCAGTATTTT.

The chain combines TRBV27 with TRBJ2-5; possibly TRBD1 for D (6 bases). The V and J ends lost 2 bases and 4 bases respectively, with 8 bases between them. The V gene's germline CDR1 is MNHEY and CDR2 SMNVEV (reference sequence). The CDR3 sequence is 13 residues long. The CDR3 sequence: CASSLRGGETQYF. Written as DNA, the CDR3 is TGTGCCAGCAGTTTACGAGGGGGAGAGACCCAGTACTTC.